This entry lists 28 T cell receptor beta chains sequenced from one sample in a study of cytomegalovirus exposure and HLA in healthy donors. The PCR made use of 60 Vbeta and 13 Jbeta primers. Repertoires were generated with immunoSEQ multiplex PCR, while TCRdb's copy carries only in-frame clones and drops some. The data hold over 45,000 clones, with roughly 84% observed a single time. The sequenced sample was PBMCs. The receptor source for this set is a young man in good health and CMV-seronegative.

The rearrangement links TRBV19 to TRBJ2-7; no firm D call. The germline gives CDR1 LNHDA, CDR2 SQIVND (reference sequence). There are 13 residues in the CDR3. V dropped 2 bases and J dropped 0 bases, with 5 bases sitting between them. The CDR3 DNA is TGTGCCAGTAGTATACCTTCCTCCTACGAGCAGTACTTC. Encoded protein: CASSIPSSYEQYF.

The sample holds one count of this clone. The junction shows a germline mismatch at one end, possibly a read error. This chain joins TRBV7-6 and TRBJ1-6; D is perhaps TRBD1 (6 bases). The germline V gene has CDR1 SGHVS and CDR2 FNYEAQ. The CDR3 totals 15 residues. DNA of the CDR3: TGTGCCAACAGCTTAGGAACAGGGCTTAATTCACCCCTCCACTTT. It translates to CANSLGTGLNSPLHF.

DNA of the CDR3: TGTGCCAGCAGCCCGAGGACAGGGATGAACACTGAAGCTTTCTTT. Residues: CASSPRTGMNTEAFF. The J gene is TRBJ1-1, the V gene TRBV7-9; 8 bases map to TRBD1. The CDR3 is 15 residues long. From germline, CDR1 is SEHNR and CDR2 FQNEAQ (reference sequence). J was trimmed by 0 bases and V by 5 bases; bases with no gene match: 5.

The genes are TRBV7-9 and TRBJ1-1; tentative D call: TRBD1 (5 bases). The germline V gene encodes CDR1 SEHNR and CDR2 FQNEAQ (reference sequence). Trimming shortened V by 4 bases and J by 1 base, and 19 bases separated the two germline ends. The CDR3 contains 17 residues. CDR3 region: CASSSRQGAIANTEAFF. CDR3 sequence (DNA): TGTGCCAGCAGCTCTAGACAAGGGGCAATCGCGAACACTGAAGCTTTCTTT.

The chain links TRBV4-1 to TRBJ1-1; TRBD1 is a possible D gene (5 bases). Germline V gene data show CDR1 as MGHRA and CDR2 as YSYEKL. This CDR3 comprises 16 residues. V lost 5 bases and J 1 base, leaving 17 bases between the germline ends. CDR3 sequence reads: CASSARGLIANTEAFF. CDR3 DNA: TGCGCCAGCAGCGCTCGGGGACTCATCGCGAACACTGAAGCTTTCTTT.

About this clone: A junction boundary mismatches the germline segment, possibly from a read error. V usage is TRBV15 and J usage is TRBJ2-3, with 11 bases aligning to TRBD2. The CDR3 has 16 amino acids. Germline V gene lookup returns CDR1 LNHNV and CDR2 YYDKDF (reference sequence). For the CDR3, the DNA is TGTGCCACCGGCAGACGGACTAGCGGGTCTACAGATACGCAGTATTTT. This codes for CATGRRTSGSTDTQYF.

The V call is TRBV7-2, the J call TRBJ2-7; D remains unclear. CDR1 is SGHTA and CDR2 is FQGNSA in the germline V gene. CDR3 length: 14 residues. The ends were cut back, 5 bases at V and 0 bases at J, with 11 bases in the middle. In DNA, the CDR3 is TGTGCCAGCAGCCCCGGATGGAGCTCCTACGAGCAGTACTTC. Its protein product is CASSPGWSSYEQYF.

The chain recombines TRBV9 with TRBJ2-3, with 7 bases fitting TRBD1. In germline, CDR1 is SGDLS, CDR2 YYNGEE. Unmatched junction bases numbered 5, after V lost 7 bases and J lost 0 bases. This CDR3 is 14 amino acids long. This CDR3 is CASGWDSSTDTQYF. The DNA of the CDR3 is TGTGCCAGCGGCTGGGACAGCAGCACAGATACGCAGTATTTT.

The V and J genes are TRBV7-9 and TRBJ2-7; tentatively, D is TRBD2 (5 bases). CDR1 is SEHNR and CDR2 is FQNEAQ in the germline V gene (reference sequence). There are 14 residues in the CDR3. Trimming took off 2 bases at V and 4 bases at J, with 12 bases between the two ends. CDR3 residues: CASSLSGSAYEQYF. CDR3 in DNA: TGTGCCAGCAGCTTAAGTGGGAGTGCTTACGAGCAGTACTTC.

The gene calls are TRBV6-4 and TRBJ2-6, with TRBD1 matching over 11 bases. The length of the CDR3 is 17 residues. Germline loops: CDR1 MRHNA, CDR2 SNTAGT. J was trimmed by 2 bases and V by 5 bases; bases with no gene match: 5. The CDR3 sequence: CASSPGQGGTGANVLTF. The CDR3 nucleotides are TGTGCCAGCAGTCCGGGACAGGGGGGAACTGGGGCCAACGTCCTGACTTTC.

As regards this clone: The junction departs from germline at one end; a sequencing error may be responsible. This chain connects TRBV7-9 to TRBJ1-2; possibly TRBD1 for D (5 bases). This CDR3 is 15 amino acids long. Looked up from germline, CDR1 is SEHNR and CDR2 is FQNEAQ (reference sequence). As DNA, the CDR3 is TGTTCCAGCAGCTTAGATTGGGGCTGGGGCTATGGCTACACCTTC. It codes for CSSSLDWGWGYGYTF.

The rearrangement links TRBV27 to TRBJ2-2; the D is unclear. The ends were cut back, 8 bases at V and 0 bases at J, with 10 bases in the middle. Germline CDR1 reads MNHEY; CDR2 reads SMNVEV (reference sequence). The CDR3 covers 14 residues. Here the CDR3 reads CASLNIPNTGELFF. The CDR3 DNA follows: TGTGCCAGCTTGAACATTCCGAACACCGGGGAGCTGTTTTTT.

The V call is TRBV10-3, the J call TRBJ2-5; perhaps TRBD2 as D (5 bases). V lost 4 bases and J lost 1, with 10 bases in between. This CDR3 has 14 amino acids. Per germline, CDR1 ENHRY and CDR2 SYGVKD. The CDR3 DNA reads as TGTGCCATCAGTGTCGGAGAGGGCCAAGAGACCCAGTACTTC. Its protein product is CAISVGEGQETQYF.

The chain combines TRBV5-1 with TRBJ2-1; 10 positions agree with TRBD2. The CDR3 loop spans 17 amino acids. CDR1 SGHRS and CDR2 YFSETQ come from the germline V gene. Unmatched junction bases numbered 10, after V lost 3 bases and J lost 4 bases. Here the CDR3 DNA reads TGCGCCAGCAGCTCCCTCTGGCTAGCGGGGGAATACAATGAGCAGTTCTTC. Translated, it gives CASSSLWLAGEYNEQFF.

This clone was observed a few times. The J gene is TRBJ2-2, the V gene TRBV7-2; 7 bases align to TRBD2. Per germline, CDR1 SGHTA and CDR2 FQGNSA. V was clipped by 1 base and J by 8 bases; unmatched bases: 10. The length of the CDR3 is 16 residues. CDR3 protein: CASSLVVLGGGGELFF. CDR3 sequence (DNA): TGTGCCAGCAGCTTAGTAGTACTCGGGGGAGGGGGGGAGCTGTTTTTT. Variable domain in full (rest from reference TRBV7-2 and TRBJ2-2): GAGVSQSPSNKVTEKGKDVELRCDPISGHTALYWYRQSLGQGLEFLIYFQGNSAPDKSGLPSDRFSAERTGGSVSTLTIQRTQQEDSAVYLCASSLVVLGGGGELFFGEGSRLTVL.

This chain joins TRBV27 and TRBJ1-1; 7 nucleotides match TRBD1. The CDR3 extends over 14 amino acids. The germline V gene encodes CDR1 MNHEY and CDR2 SMNVEV (reference sequence). Trimming took 4 bases from V and 3 from J; bases not matched to a gene: 5. The DNA of the CDR3 is TGTGCCAGCAGTTACACAGGGGTGGACACTGAAGCTTTCTTT. Translating gives CASSYTGVDTEAFF.

V and J are TRBV11-2 and TRBJ2-1; D call uncertain. The CDR3 contains 13 residues. Trimming left V 1 base short and J 7 bases short, with 8 bases between. CDR1 is SGHAT and CDR2 is FQNNGV in the germline V gene. CDR3 loop: CASSLGASNEQFF. The CDR3, as DNA: TGTGCCAGCAGCTTAGGAGCGTCTAATGAGCAGTTCTTC.

V and J are TRBV14 and TRBJ2-1; TRBD2 aligns across 9 bases. CDR1 SGHDN and CDR2 FVKESK come from the germline V gene. The J segment lost 2 bases and the V segment lost 5 bases, leaving 4 bases of the junction unmatched. The CDR3 totals 15 residues. The CDR3 DNA is TGTGCCAGCAGCGAGCGGGGGGATACCTACAATGAGCAGTTCTTC. It yields the protein CASSERGDTYNEQFF.

This clone was picked up one time. The rearrangement links TRBV6-5 to TRBJ1-6; 8 bases line up with TRBD1. Trimming at V came to 2 bases and at J to 5 bases, leaving 2 bases not matched to a gene. The CDR3 is 15 amino acids. The germline V gene has CDR1 MNHEY and CDR2 SVGAGI. CDR3 in DNA: TGTGCCAGCAGTTACCGGACAGGGAATAATTCACCCCTCCACTTT. Translating it yields CASSYRTGNNSPLHF.

This chain links TRBV11-2 with TRBJ1-2, with TRBD1 identical over 10 bases. The CDR3 contains 15 residues. V shed 1 base, J shed 7 bases, and the junction held 6 bases outside the gene matches. Germline V gene sequence: CDR1 SGHAT, CDR2 FQNNGV. This CDR3 reads CASSLVGQGRSGYTF. As DNA, the CDR3 is TGTGCCAGCAGCTTAGTGGGACAGGGGAGGTCTGGCTACACCTTC.

The chain combines TRBV6-1 with TRBJ1-1, with D possibly matching TRBD1 (5 bases). Looked up from germline, CDR1 is MNHNS and CDR2 is SASEGT. The CDR3 is 15 amino acids. Trimming took 1 base from V and 0 from J, leaving 9 bases between them. The CDR3 nucleotides read TGTGCCAGCAGTGAAGTTCAGGGTTTGAACACTGAAGCTTTCTTT. Its protein product is CASSEVQGLNTEAFF.

The rearrangement uses TRBV19 and TRBJ1-2; D is undetermined. This CDR3 has 13 amino acids. The germline V gene encodes CDR1 LNHDA and CDR2 SQIVND (reference sequence). The V end lost 5 bases, the J end lost 3 bases, and 10 bases lay between the germline ends. CDR3 sequence reads: CASSPTRDYGYTF. The CDR3 nucleotides read TGTGCCAGTAGTCCAACACGGGACTATGGCTACACCTTC.

The V gene is TRBV5-5, the J gene TRBJ2-1, with 7 nucleotides matching TRBD1. Germline V gives CDR1 SGHKS, CDR2 YYEKEE (reference sequence). The CDR3 length is 16 residues. Trimming at V came to 1 base and at J to 4 bases, leaving 8 bases not matched to a gene. CDR3 residues: CASSLYSGTVYNEQFF. CDR3 DNA sequence: TGTGCCAGCAGCTTGTATTCCGGGACAGTTTACAATGAGCAGTTCTTC.

The gene calls are TRBV6-6 and TRBJ1-1; TRBD1 matches 9 bases. V shed 7 bases, J shed 5 bases, and the junction held 5 bases outside the gene matches. This CDR3 is built from 13 residues. Germline assignment: CDR1 MNHNY and CDR2 SVGAGI (reference sequence). In nucleotides, the CDR3 is TGTGCCAGCACTAGGGGGACAGGGACTGAAGCTTTCTTT. Protein: CASTRGTGTEAFF.

V and J are TRBV2 and TRBJ1-3; no clear D. This CDR3 contains 12 residues. Looked up from germline, CDR1 is SNHLY and CDR2 is FYNNEI. V lost 6 bases and J 4 bases, leaving 7 bases between the germline ends. CDR3 in DNA: TGTGCCAGCAGGGGAGCAGGAAACACCATATATTTT. Translated, it gives CASRGAGNTIYF. Full variable domain (outside the CDR3, taken from reference TRBV2 and TRBJ1-3): EPEVTQTPSHQVTQMGQEVILRCVPISNHLYFYWYRQILGQKVEFLVSFYNNEISEKSEIFDDQFSVERPDGSNFTLKIRSTKLEDSAMYFCASRGAGNTIYFGEGSWLTVV.

The chain carries TRBV6-5 and TRBJ1-1; D remains unclear. CDR1 and CDR2 (germline): MNHEY, SVGAGI. Trimming pared 2 bases from V and 0 bases from J, leaving 4 bases between. CDR3 length equals 13 residues. The CDR3 is CASSYQMNTEAFF. As DNA, the CDR3 is TGTGCCAGCAGTTACCAGATGAACACTGAAGCTTTCTTT.

The chain joins TRBV25-1 to TRBJ2-2, with 8 bases fitting TRBD2. J lost 3 bases, V lost 8 bases, and 5 bases had no gene match. The germline CDR1 and CDR2 sequences are MGHDK and SYGVNS. The CDR3 totals 14 residues. The DNA for the CDR3 is TGTGCCAGCCCCGGGGGGGCCGACACCGGGGAGCTGTTTTTT. Amino acids: CASPGGADTGELFF.

The genes are TRBV6-6 and TRBJ2-7; D is ambiguous. Trimming pared 4 bases from V and 5 bases from J, leaving 18 bases between. Germline assignment: CDR1 MNHNY and CDR2 SVGAGI (reference sequence). The CDR3 spans 15 residues. The CDR3 sequence is CASSSHSPAGNEQYF. The CDR3 bases are TGTGCCAGCAGTTCCCACAGTCCGGCCGGCAACGAGCAGTACTTC.